Included here is one T cell receptor (beta chain) sequence, with context. As to time point: newly diagnosed GD, antithyroid drugs for less than 3 months. Isolated PBMC RNA provided the starting material for the TCR library. The sample is drawn from a study of regulatory T cells in long-lasting Graves disease. There are 14 residues in the CDR3. CDR1 KGHDR and CDR2 SFDVKD come from the germline V gene. The ends were cut back, 0 bases at V and 2 bases at J, with 6 bases in the middle. Combining iRepertoire HTBI primers with Arm-PCR of CDR3 regions, the authors built TCR beta libraries. TCRdb processed the multiplex PCR reads anew with MiXCR; each CDR3 protein has one entry. The sample records about 330,000 distinct CDR3 sequences, 16% being singletons. The sample also formed part of further work on T cells in Graves' hyperthyroidism and ophthalmopathy.

The TCR was taken from a young woman with Graves disease. The sequencing used peripheral blood mononuclear cells (PBMCs), collected at new diagnosis, from a patient treated with antithyroid drugs. The chain couples TRBV24-1 to TRBJ1-2; D remains ambiguous. DNA of the CDR3: TGTGCCACCAGTGATTTGTTAGGAAACTATGGCTACACCTTC. Translation: CATSDLLGNYGYTF.